A single sample gave rise to the 10 T cell receptor beta chains below, sequenced in a study of blood T cell repertoires in COVID-19. Method: immunoSEQ multiplex PCR; TCRdb's copy keeps in-frame clones and lacks some. This sample carries roughly 240,000 clones, around 85% of them seen once, and the ten largest clones take approximately 9.1%. Material: PBMCs or T cells enriched from blood (not recorded which). These receptors originate from a woman aged 45-59 years with acute COVID-19.

This chain connects TRBV12-5 to TRBJ2-5; D is possibly TRBD2 (5 bases). Germline CDR1 reads LGHNT; CDR2 reads FRNRAP. CDR3 length: 13 residues. The ends were cut back, 3 bases at V and 4 bases at J, with 9 bases in the middle. The CDR3 spells CASGLSRGETQYF. The CDR3 nucleotides read TGTGCTAGTGGTTTAAGCCGGGGAGAGACCCAGTACTTC. Complete variable domain (other parts from reference TRBV12-5 and TRBJ2-5): DARVTQTPRHKVTEMGQEVTMRCQPILGHNTVFWYRQTMMQGLELLAYFRNRAPLDDSGMPKDRFSAEMPDATLATLKIQPSEPRDSAVYFCASGLSRGETQYFGPGTRLLVL.

J is TRBJ1-5 and V is TRBV5-8, with D maybe TRBD1 (5 bases). This CDR3 has 11 amino acids. The germline gives CDR1 SGHTS, CDR2 YDEGEE. V was shortened by 4 bases and J by 9 bases, with 8 bases between the two germline ends. CDR3 amino acids: CASSRGGPQHF. Here the CDR3 DNA reads TGTGCCAGCAGCCGCGGGGGGCCCCAGCATTTT.

The chain employs TRBV3-1 (or the pseudogene TRBV3-2) and TRBJ1-1; D is perhaps TRBD1 (5 bases). CDR3 length: 14 amino acids. Per the germline V gene, CDR1 is LGHDT and CDR2 is YNNKEL (reference sequence). V gave up 2 bases and J gave up 6 bases, with 13 bases separating them. CDR3 amino acids: CASSQNWGRAEAFF. CDR3 nucleotides: TGTGCCAGCAGCCAAAACTGGGGCCGGGCTGAAGCTTTCTTT.

The V gene is TRBV7-2, the J gene TRBJ2-7; 9 nucleotides align to TRBD1. The CDR3 is 14 amino acids. Germline loops: CDR1 SGHTA, CDR2 FQGNSA. V lost 5 bases and J lost 3; bases outside the gene matches: 5. This CDR3 reads CASSIGTGNYEQYF. CDR3 DNA sequence: TGTGCCAGCAGCATCGGGACAGGGAACTACGAGCAGTACTTC.

The V and J genes are TRBV5-1 and TRBJ2-2; TRBD2 aligns across 10 bases. The CDR3 is 15 residues long. From germline, CDR1 is SGHRS and CDR2 YFSETQ. The V segment lost 3 bases and the J segment 4 bases; nucleotides outside the gene matches: 3. CDR3 DNA sequence: TGCGCCAGCAGCTCCGGGACTAGCGTCACCGGGGAGCTGTTTTTT. Protein product: CASSSGTSVTGELFF.

The chain combines TRBV13 with TRBJ1-3; possibly TRBD1 for D (6 bases). V lost 11 bases, J lost 2 bases, and 16 bases lay in between. The CDR3 totals 14 residues. Germline V lookup: CDR1 PRHDT, CDR2 FYEKMQ (reference sequence). DNA for the CDR3: TGTGCCTCCGGGGGGCTAGGCCCTGGAAACACCATATATTTT. As protein: CASGGLGPGNTIYF. Drawing the rest from reference TRBV13 and TRBJ1-3, the complete variable domain is AAGVIQSPRHLIKEKRETATLKCYPIPRHDTVYWYQQGPGQDPQFLISFYEKMQSDKGSIPDRFSAQQFSDYHSELNMSSLELGDSALYFCASGGLGPGNTIYFGEGSWLTVV.

V and J are TRBV30 and TRBJ1-6, with TRBD1 matching over 7 bases. Germline V gives CDR1 GTSNPN, CDR2 SVGIG (reference sequence). V lost 2 bases and J lost 8; bases outside the gene matches: 9. The CDR3 runs 15 residues. The CDR3 coding sequence is TGTGCCTGGAGTTACTTTTCGGGACAGTATTCACCCCTCCACTTT. Protein sequence: CAWSYFSGQYSPLHF.

This clone was observed a single time. The chain has TRBV7-8 and TRBJ1-5, with 10 bases fitting TRBD1. The CDR3 runs 15 residues. The V segment lost 3 bases and the J segment 3 bases; nucleotides outside the gene matches: 2. Per the germline V gene, CDR1 is SGHVS and CDR2 is FQNEAQ. This CDR3 reads CASSLGTGDNQPQHF. In DNA, the CDR3 is TGTGCCAGCAGCTTGGGGACAGGGGACAATCAGCCCCAGCATTTT.

The V gene is TRBV7-2, the J gene TRBJ2-7, with D possibly being TRBD2 (5 bases). This CDR3 comprises 15 residues. Germline V gene lookup returns CDR1 SGHTA and CDR2 FQGNSA. With 1 base removed from V and 6 bases from J, the gap between germline ends came to 16 bases. Written as DNA, the CDR3 is TGTGCCAGCAGCTTAGATCGTCGGGGTTCGGCCGAGCAGTACTTC. It is translated as CASSLDRRGSAEQYF.

This clone was counted between two and nine times. The V call is TRBV6-5, the J call TRBJ2-3; D is ambiguous. There are 15 residues in the CDR3. Germline CDR1 reads MNHEY; CDR2 reads SVGAGI. V lost 4 bases and J lost 2, with 13 bases in between. CDR3 in DNA: TGTGCCAGCAGTTCTAGACCTGCTTACACAGATACGCAGTATTTT. It codes for CASSSRPAYTDTQYF.